Each of the 21 T cell receptor beta chains below was sequenced from the same sample in a study of control samples from healthy donors and cancer patients. Clones were sequenced by immunoSEQ multiplex PCR, and TCRdb holds only the in-frame ones, with some missing. This table holds about 150,000 clones, approximately 88% found once. Sequenced material: blood. The source of these receptors is a man between 25 and 39 years old in good health.

V gene TRBV2 combines with J gene TRBJ1-5, with 7 positions matching TRBD1. Trimming cost V 0 bases and J 3 bases; bases outside gene matches: 5. The germline CDR1 and CDR2 sequences are SNHLY and FYNNEI. This CDR3 spans 16 amino acids. CDR3 sequence (DNA): TGTGCCAGCAGTGAAGCGCAGGGGGATCCCAATCAGCCCCAGCATTTT. Translation: CASSEAQGDPNQPQHF.

Regarding this clone: This same CDR3 is encoded by further DNA sequences in the sample. The rearrangement uses TRBV9 and TRBJ1-4; the D gene is possibly TRBD1 (5 bases). Germline assignment: CDR1 SGDLS and CDR2 YYNGEE. V was shortened by 0 bases and J by 7 bases, with 13 bases between the two germline ends. The CDR3 covers 15 residues. The CDR3 bases are TGTGCCAGCAGCGTAGGTGCCAGGGAGGGTGAAAAACTGTTTTTT. Its protein is CASSVGAREGEKLFF.

This chain links TRBV6-6 with TRBJ1-2; a weak D match, TRBD1 (6 bases). The CDR3 totals 15 residues. The germline V gene has CDR1 MNHNY and CDR2 SVGAGI (reference sequence). Trimming left V 2 bases short and J 7 bases short, with 17 bases between. Written as DNA, the CDR3 is TGTGCCAGCAGTTACGGTGTGCAGGGGATCTTTGGCTACACCTTC. Its protein is CASSYGVQGIFGYTF.

This sequence joins TRBV7-3 and TRBJ2-5; D unresolved. The germline V gene encodes CDR1 SGHTA and CDR2 FQGTGA. V was clipped by 1 base and J by 2 bases, with 5 bases between them. The CDR3 sequence is 13 residues long. The chain's CDR3 is CASSLNSQETQYF. The CDR3 coding sequence is TGTGCCAGCAGCTTAAACTCGCAAGAGACCCAGTACTTC.

The chain has TRBV9 and TRBJ1-6; 9 positions match TRBD1. CDR3 length equals 14 residues. Per the germline V gene, CDR1 is SGDLS and CDR2 is YYNGEE. V lost 1 base, J lost 14 bases, and 7 bases stayed unmatched. This CDR3 is CASSVRQGGGTLHF. DNA of the CDR3: TGTGCCAGCAGCGTACGACAGGGGGGGGGTACCCTCCACTTT.

The chain combines TRBV5-5 with TRBJ1-6, with D unresolved. Germline assignment: CDR1 SGHKS and CDR2 YYEKEE (reference sequence). The CDR3 runs 19 residues. With 0 bases removed from V and 0 bases from J, the gap between germline ends came to 16 bases. The CDR3 here is CASSLDSQTTNSYNSPLHF. Written as DNA, the CDR3 is TGTGCCAGCAGCTTGGATAGCCAAACGACCAACTCCTATAATTCACCCCTCCACTTT. The full variable domain, with the rest looked up from reference TRBV5-5 and TRBJ1-6, is DAGVTQSPTHLIKTRGQQVTLRCSPISGHKSVSWYQQVLGQGPQFIFQYYEKEERGRGNFPDRFSARQFPNYSSELNVNALLLGDSALYLCASSLDSQTTNSYNSPLHFGNGTRLTVT.

This sequence joins TRBV5-6 and TRBJ1-3, with 7 bases identical to TRBD1. J was trimmed by 1 base and V by 5 bases; bases with no gene match: 3. Germline values: CDR1 SGHDT, CDR2 YYEEEE. CDR3 length equals 14 residues. CDR3 nucleotides: TGTGCCAGCAGTCAGGGGGATTCTGGAAACACCATATATTTT. This translates into CASSQGDSGNTIYF.

In regard to this clone: Other nucleotide sequences from this sample produce the same CDR3. The chain recombines TRBV14 with TRBJ1-1; D is ambiguous. CDR1 is SGHDN, CDR2 FVKESK, per germline. V shed 3 bases and J shed 1 base, with 0 bases lying between them. The length of the CDR3 is 11 residues. This CDR3 reads CASSQNTEAFF. CDR3 sequence (DNA): TGTGCCAGCAGCCAGAACACTGAAGCTTTCTTT.

The sample holds one count of this clone. For the CDR3, the DNA is TGTGCCATTCGACAGGGGGCTGGCTATGGCTACACCTTC. Amino acids: CAIRQGAGYGYTF. The chain recombines TRBV10-3 with TRBJ1-2; TRBD1 aligns across 10 bases. The J segment lost 4 bases and the V segment lost 9 bases, leaving 5 bases of the junction unmatched. The CDR3 contains 13 residues. Per the germline V gene, CDR1 is ENHRY and CDR2 is SYGVKD.

This clone was seen just once. The genes are TRBV28 and TRBJ2-4, with 9 bases lining up with TRBD1. The CDR3 runs 16 residues. Germline lookup yields CDR1 MDHEN and CDR2 SYDVKM. J lost 6 bases, V lost 3 bases, and 9 bases had no gene match. The CDR3 nucleotides are TGTGCCAGCAGTTTTCAGGGACAGGGAGTGAGAAACATTCAGTACTTC. It specifies CASSFQGQGVRNIQYF.

The V call is TRBV30, the J call TRBJ2-3; possible D gene TRBD1, 6 bases. There are 13 residues in the CDR3. The germline gives CDR1 GTSNPN, CDR2 SVGIG (reference sequence). V lost 0 bases, J lost 4 bases, and 8 bases lay in between. The chain's CDR3 is CAWSVRGADTQYF. For the CDR3, the DNA is TGTGCCTGGAGTGTCAGGGGCGCAGATACGCAGTATTTT.

The chain carries TRBV5-1 and TRBJ1-1; D uncertain. V lost 0 bases, J lost 3 bases, and 9 bases lay in between. The CDR3 consists of 14 residues. CDR1 is SGHRS and CDR2 is YFSETQ in the germline V gene. CDR3 DNA sequence: TGCGCCAGCAGCTTGGGAAGCGTGGACACTGAAGCTTTCTTT. Amino acid sequence: CASSLGSVDTEAFF.

The J gene is TRBJ2-5, the V gene TRBV5-8; possibly TRBD1 for D (6 bases). CDR3 length: 14 amino acids. Germline-derived CDR1 and CDR2 are SGHTS and YDEGEE. Trimming shortened V by 3 bases and J by 5 bases, and 14 bases separated the two germline ends. The DNA of the CDR3 is TGTGCCAGCAGCTCACGGACAGTTCGTGAGACCCAGTACTTC. It yields the protein CASSSRTVRETQYF.

The chain joins TRBV5-1 to TRBJ2-3, with 10 positions matching TRBD2. The CDR3 has 14 amino acids. Germline CDR1 is SGHRS and CDR2 is YFSETQ. Trimming at V came to 0 bases and at J to 5 bases, leaving 0 bases not matched to a gene. The CDR3 reads CASSLGLAGDTQYF. CDR3 nucleotide sequence: TGCGCCAGCAGCTTGGGACTAGCGGGAGATACGCAGTATTTT.

This clone was picked up one time. The rearrangement uses TRBV27 and TRBJ1-2; a possible D gene is TRBD1 (5 bases). The CDR3 is 13 residues long. The V gene's germline CDR1 is MNHEY and CDR2 SMNVEV (reference sequence). Trimming took off 10 bases at V and 7 bases at J, with 19 bases between the two ends. The CDR3 DNA reads TGTGCCACTACCCCCCTCGGGGGAACTGGCTACACCTTC. Translated, it gives CATTPLGGTGYTF.

In its sample, this clone was seen a few times. The genes are TRBV9 and TRBJ2-3, with D unresolved. In germline, CDR1 is SGDLS, CDR2 YYNGEE. This CDR3 region has 13 residues. Between the trimmed V and J ends, which lost 2 bases and 4 bases, there was a span of 8 bases. CDR3 DNA sequence: TGTGCCAGCAGCGTCCAGCTGTCAGATACGCAGTATTTT. Translation gives CASSVQLSDTQYF.

The chain employs TRBV18 and TRBJ1-4, with a weak D call TRBD1 (5 bases). The V gene lost 4 bases and the J gene lost 8 bases, with 11 bases spanning the gap. Germline CDR1 and CDR2: KGHSH and LQKENI. The CDR3 is 13 residues long. CDR3 sequence reads: CASSRGDQEKLFF. In nucleotides, the CDR3 is TGTGCCAGCTCACGGGGGGATCAGGAAAAACTGTTTTTT.

As DNA, the CDR3 is TGTGCCAGCAGCCGCGGGACACCGAACACTGAAGCTTTCTTT. Translating gives CASSRGTPNTEAFF. The V gene is TRBV7-9, the J gene TRBJ1-1, with D perhaps TRBD1 (6 bases). Germline CDR1 is SEHNR and CDR2 is FQNEAQ (reference sequence). Deletions cut 5 bases from V and 1 base from J, with 11 bases between. This CDR3 is built from 14 residues.

This chain joins TRBV27 and TRBJ1-6; TRBD1 agrees at 9 bases. Germline assignment: CDR1 MNHEY and CDR2 SMNVEV (reference sequence). The V gene end was trimmed by 5 bases and the J gene end by 7 bases; junction bases not matched to a gene: 6. This CDR3 region has 15 residues. For the CDR3, the DNA is TGTGCCAGCAGTCCAGGGACAGGGAGAAATTCACCCCTCCACTTT. It specifies CASSPGTGRNSPLHF.

V is TRBV7-3 and J is TRBJ2-1; TRBD2 is a possible D gene (6 bases). The CDR3 runs 13 residues. Trimming pared 5 bases from V and 5 bases from J, leaving 10 bases between. Germline CDR1 SGHTA, CDR2 FQGTGA. The CDR3 DNA follows: TGTGCCAGCAGCCTCGGGACTCACAATGAGCAGTTCTTC. Translating gives CASSLGTHNEQFF. The full variable domain, rest sourced from reference TRBV7-3 and TRBJ2-1, is GAGVSQTPSNKVTEKGKYVELRCDPISGHTALYWYRQSLGQGPEFLIYFQGTGAADDSGLPNDRFFAVRPEGSVSTLKIQRTERGDSAVYLCASSLGTHNEQFFGPGTRLTVL.

This chain's CDR3 is CASSRPSGNQETQYF. In nucleotides, the CDR3 is TGTGCCAGCAGTAGGCCTAGCGGGAACCAAGAGACCCAGTACTTC. The chain recombines TRBV25-1 with TRBJ2-5; TRBD2 agrees at 9 bases. The CDR3 consists of 15 residues. Germline V gives CDR1 MGHDK, CDR2 SYGVNS. The V and J ends lost 5 bases and 0 bases, in that order; junction bases with no gene match: 4.